This TCR beta chain was recorded in a study of blood T cell repertoires in COVID-19. About the study: Donors in the United States, Italy and Spain gave samples during acute or convalescent COVID-19.

Using immunoSEQ multiplex PCR, the repertoire was profiled, and TCRdb retains in-frame clones only, with some absent. Of more than 45,000 clones listed, roughly 79% are singletons. Trimming cost V 5 bases and J 2 bases; bases outside gene matches: 5. The CDR3 runs to 14 residues. The V gene's germline CDR1 is MNHEY and CDR2 SVGAGI. This clonotype was obtained from a human donor in a cohort sampled during active COVID-19. Sequenced input: peripheral blood. V and J are TRBV6-5 and TRBJ1-2, with TRBD1 matching 7 bases. The DNA of the CDR3 is TGTGCCAGCAGTCGAATACAGGGGAACTATGGCTACACCTTC. This gives the protein CASSRIQGNYGYTF.